This section outlines one T cell receptor (beta chain) sequence together with its context. Participants reported their clinical history, and cohort assignment relied on those reports. The data derive from a study of blood T cell repertoires in COVID-19. Assay: immunoSEQ multiplex PCR; the TCRdb copy retains only in-frame clones and omits some. Among about 250,000 clones listed, approximately 88% were seen once. V lost 0 bases and J 6 bases, leaving 9 bases between the germline ends. The CDR3 totals 14 residues. Germline values: CDR1 SGHRS, CDR2 YFSETQ. The source is a woman aged 30 to 39 with acute COVID-19. Sequenced material: PBMCs or T cells enriched from blood (not recorded which). This chain joins TRBV5-1 and TRBJ1-4; D is ambiguous. CDR3 amino acids: CASSLVPSDEKLFF. For the CDR3, the DNA is TGCGCCAGCAGCTTGGTTCCTTCGGATGAAAAACTGTTTTTT. The variable domain in full, with the rest retrieved from reference TRBV5-1 and TRBJ1-4, is KAGVTQTPRYLIKTRGQQVTLSCSPISGHRSVSWYQQTPGQGLQFLFEYFSETQRNKGNFPGRFSGRQFSNSRSEMNVSTLELGDSALYLCASSLVPSDEKLFFGSGTQLSVL.